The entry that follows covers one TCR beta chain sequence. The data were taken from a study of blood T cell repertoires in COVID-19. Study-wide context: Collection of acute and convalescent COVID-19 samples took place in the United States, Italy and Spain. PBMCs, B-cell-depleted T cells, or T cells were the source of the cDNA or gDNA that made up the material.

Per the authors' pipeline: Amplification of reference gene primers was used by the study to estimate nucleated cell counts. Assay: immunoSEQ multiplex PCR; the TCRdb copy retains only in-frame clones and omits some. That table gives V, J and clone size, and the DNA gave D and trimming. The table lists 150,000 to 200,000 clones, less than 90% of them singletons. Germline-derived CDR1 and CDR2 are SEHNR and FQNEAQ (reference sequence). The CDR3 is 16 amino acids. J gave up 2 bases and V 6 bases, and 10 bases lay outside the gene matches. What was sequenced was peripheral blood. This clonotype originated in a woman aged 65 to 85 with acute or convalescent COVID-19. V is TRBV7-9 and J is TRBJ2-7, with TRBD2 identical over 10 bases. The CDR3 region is CASRIGGTSATYEQYF. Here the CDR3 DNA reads TGTGCCAGCAGGATCGGCGGGACTAGCGCGACCTACGAGCAGTACTTC.